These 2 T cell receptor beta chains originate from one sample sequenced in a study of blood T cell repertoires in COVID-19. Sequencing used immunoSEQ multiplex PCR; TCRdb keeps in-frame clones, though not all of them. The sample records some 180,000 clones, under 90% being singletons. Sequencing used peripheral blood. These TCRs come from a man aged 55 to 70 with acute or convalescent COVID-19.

The CDR3 nucleotides read TGCGCCAGCAGCCAAGAGAGCAGGGGGGTCACTGAAGCTTTCTTT. Amino acids: CASSQESRGVTEAFF. The rearrangement uses TRBV4-3 and TRBJ1-1, with 7 bases fitting TRBD1. V lost 0 bases to trimming and J lost 4 bases; unmatched junction nucleotides: 5. The germline gives CDR1 LGHNA, CDR2 YSLEER. There are 15 residues in the CDR3.

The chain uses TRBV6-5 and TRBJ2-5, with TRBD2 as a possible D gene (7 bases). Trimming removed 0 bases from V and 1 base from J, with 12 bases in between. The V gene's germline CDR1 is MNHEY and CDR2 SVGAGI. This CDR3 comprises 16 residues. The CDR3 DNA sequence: TGTGCCAGCAGTTACTCGGCGGGGGCGTCCCAAGAGACCCAGTACTTC. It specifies CASSYSAGASQETQYF.